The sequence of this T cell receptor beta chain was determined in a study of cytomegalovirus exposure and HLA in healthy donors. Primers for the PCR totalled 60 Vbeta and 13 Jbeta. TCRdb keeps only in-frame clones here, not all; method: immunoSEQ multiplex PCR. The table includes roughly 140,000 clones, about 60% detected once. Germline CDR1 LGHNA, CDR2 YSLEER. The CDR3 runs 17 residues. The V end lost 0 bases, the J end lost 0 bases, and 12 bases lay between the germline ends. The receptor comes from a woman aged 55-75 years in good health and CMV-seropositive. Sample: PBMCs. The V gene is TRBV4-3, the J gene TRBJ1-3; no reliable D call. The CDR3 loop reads CASSQESGILSGNTIYF. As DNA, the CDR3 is TGCGCCAGCAGCCAAGAATCCGGGATCCTCTCTGGAAACACCATATATTTT.